This TCR beta chain was sequenced during a study of T cell changes during pregnancy in multiple sclerosis. There are 15 residues in the CDR3. V was shortened by 4 bases and J by 8 bases, with 15 bases between the two germline ends. CDR1 SNHLY and CDR2 FYNNEI come from the germline V gene. Here immunoSEQ multiplex PCR was the method, and the copy in TCRdb shows in-frame clones only, minus some. The table includes tens of thousands of clones, 93% detected once. The clonotype comes from a female donor with multiple sclerosis, enrolled in a pregnancy study. The chain couples TRBV2 to TRBJ1-6; D ambiguous. This specimen consisted of peripheral blood, obtained in the second trimester of pregnancy. This CDR3 is CASSAETIVDSPLHF. The CDR3, as DNA: TGTGCCAGCAGTGCCGAGACAATAGTAGATTCACCCCTCCACTTT.